The 27 T cell receptor beta chains below were found in one sample sequenced in a study of response to subunit inactivated influenza vaccine. TCRdb re-called the RT-PCR reads with MiXCR, one entry per CDR3 protein. This table holds about 300,000 distinct CDR3 sequences, about 20% found once. This sample comprised PBMCs from blood, obtained less than 22 months after vaccination. These receptors were collected from a man between 50 and 75 years old who received an inactivated influenza vaccine.

The chain carries TRBV6-2 or TRBV6-3 and TRBJ1-5; a possible D gene is TRBD1 (5 bases). V was shortened by 9 bases and J by 0 bases, with 12 bases between the two germline ends. CDR3 size: 14 residues. The V gene's germline CDR1 is MNHEY and CDR2 SVGEGT. CDR3: CASETVDSNQPQHF. In DNA, the CDR3 is TGTGCCAGTGAGACAGTCGATAGCAATCAGCCCCAGCATTTT.

This clonotype has just a few counts. This sequence joins TRBV7-2 and TRBJ1-4; 7 bases line up with TRBD1. Germline loops: CDR1 SGHTA, CDR2 FQGNSA. V gave up 6 bases and J gave up 7 bases; unmatched junction bases: 5. The CDR3 is 13 residues long. CDR3 loop: CASRTGSIEKLFF. The CDR3 DNA reads as TGTGCCAGCAGGACAGGGTCTATTGAAAAACTGTTTTTT.

This sequence joins TRBV5-1 and TRBJ2-5; 8 positions agree with TRBD1. The germline gives CDR1 SGHRS, CDR2 YFSETQ. The length of the CDR3 is 14 residues. V gave up 3 bases and J gave up 5 bases; unmatched junction bases: 6. The CDR3 DNA reads as TGCGCCAGCAGCTCTGGACAGGGTGGGGAGACCCAGTACTTC. The encoded protein is CASSSGQGGETQYF.

V is TRBV20-1 and J is TRBJ2-5; a weak D match, TRBD2 (6 bases). V was trimmed by 7 bases and J by 5 bases, leaving 20 bases between them. CDR1 is DFQATT and CDR2 is SNEGSKA in the germline V gene (reference sequence). CDR3 size: 14 residues. The CDR3 DNA reads TGCAGTGGGCCTTTACTGGGCGGGGAGGAGACCCAGTACTTC. This sequence encodes CSGPLLGGEETQYF.

This clonotype was seen more than once but under ten times. The gene calls are TRBV29-1 and TRBJ1-2, with unresolved D. CDR3 size: 11 residues. V lost 0 bases to trimming and J lost 6 bases, with 5 bases between them. The germline gives CDR1 SQVTM, CDR2 ANQGSEA. The CDR3: CSVEDFDGYTF. In DNA form, the CDR3 reads TGCAGCGTTGAAGACTTCGATGGCTACACCTTC.

This clonotype has just a few counts. The chain links TRBV4-3 to TRBJ1-4; no clear D. The germline V gene has CDR1 LGHNA and CDR2 YSLEER. The germline V and J ends were trimmed by 1 base and 8 bases, with 8 bases remaining between them. The CDR3 totals 13 residues. CDR3 coding DNA: TGCGCCAGCAGCCAAGTGATCTCCGAAAAACTGTTTTTT. Translated, it gives CASSQVISEKLFF.

The CDR3 is CASSFIGTGGYGYTF. The CDR3 DNA is TGTGCCAGCAGCTTCATAGGGACAGGGGGCTATGGCTACACCTTC. The chain couples TRBV5-4 to TRBJ1-2; 11 nucleotides agree with TRBD1. The germline V gene encodes CDR1 SGHNT and CDR2 YYREEE (reference sequence). The CDR3 is made up of 15 amino acids. With 2 bases clipped from V and 4 bases from J, the junction kept 4 bases outside the gene matches.

This clonotype was detected many times. This rearrangement joins TRBV5-1 to TRBJ1-3; maybe TRBD1 (5 bases). There are 15 residues in the CDR3. V was shortened by 0 bases and J by 4 bases, with 11 bases between the two germline ends. Per germline, CDR1 SGHRS and CDR2 YFSETQ. The CDR3 sequence: CASSLAGTAGNTIYF. The CDR3 nucleotides read TGCGCCAGCAGCTTGGCCGGGACCGCCGGAAACACCATATATTTT.

The chain links TRBV6-1 to TRBJ2-1; D is undetermined. Germline V gives CDR1 MNHNS, CDR2 SASEGT. This CDR3 is 15 amino acids long. The germline V and J ends were trimmed by 4 bases and 4 bases, with 14 bases remaining between them. CDR3 bases: TGTGCCAGCAGTGGGCTAGTGGCCCGATACAATGAGCAGTTCTTC. Residues: CASSGLVARYNEQFF.

This clonotype was found a few times. The chain recombines TRBV10-3 with TRBJ2-1, with D perhaps matching TRBD1 (5 bases). CDR3 length: 11 amino acids. V lost 6 bases to trimming and J lost 9 bases, with 9 bases between them. Looked up from germline, CDR1 is ENHRY and CDR2 is SYGVKD. DNA of the CDR3: TGTGCCATCAGGCAGGGAACTGAGCAGTTCTTC. This translates into CAIRQGTEQFF.

In its sample, this clonotype was seen a few times. The chain carries TRBV18 and TRBJ1-5; 7 bases match TRBD1. This CDR3 is built from 17 residues. Germline CDR1 KGHSH, CDR2 LQKENI. Trimming at V came to 6 bases and at J to 2 bases, leaving 13 bases not matched to a gene. The DNA for the CDR3 is TGTGCCAGCTCTCGACAGGGTTACGGTTATCGCAATCAGCCCCAGCATTTT. Its translation: CASSRQGYGYRNQPQHF.

V gene TRBV24-1 combines with J gene TRBJ2-1; D is perhaps TRBD2 (5 bases). V gave up 0 bases and J gave up 7 bases, with 6 bases separating them. The CDR3 loop spans 13 amino acids. Germline V gene data show CDR1 as KGHDR and CDR2 as SFDVKD. The CDR3 DNA follows: TGTGCCACCAGTGATTTGTCGGGGAATGAGCAGTTCTTC. Translated, it gives CATSDLSGNEQFF.

This clonotype was detected a few times. This chain uses TRBV20-1 with TRBJ1-5, with D perhaps matching TRBD1 (6 bases). Germline CDR1 and CDR2: DFQATT and SNEGSKA (reference sequence). The CDR3 is made up of 15 amino acids. V was cut by 1 base and J by 0 bases, with 10 bases left in between. The CDR3 loop reads CSARGTAYSNQPQHF. As DNA, the CDR3 is TGCAGTGCTAGAGGGACAGCTTATAGCAATCAGCCCCAGCATTTT.

This clonotype came up many times. The gene calls are TRBV5-1 and TRBJ1-5; perhaps TRBD1 as D (6 bases). Germline V gene data show CDR1 as SGHRS and CDR2 as YFSETQ. Trimming took 4 bases from V and 5 from J, leaving 16 bases between them. The CDR3 spans 15 residues. CDR3 loop: CASSHSGGRDQPQHF. The CDR3 DNA is TGCGCCAGCAGCCATTCGGGGGGGCGAGATCAGCCCCAGCATTTT.

This clonotype was observed a handful of times. The chain has TRBV20-1 and TRBJ1-5; the D is unclear. This CDR3 has 13 amino acids. The ends were cut back, 7 bases at V and 4 bases at J, with 14 bases in the middle. Germline-derived CDR1 and CDR2 are DFQATT and SNEGSKA (reference sequence). As DNA, the CDR3 is TGCAGTGGTCGGGATTGGGAGAATCAGCCCCAGCATTTT. Its translation: CSGRDWENQPQHF.

This clonotype was seen more than once but under ten times. In DNA, the CDR3 is TGCGCCAGCAGCCAGGGAGCGGGAGGGCCCTACAATGAGCAGTTCTTC. Its translation is CASSQGAGGPYNEQFF. V is TRBV4-3 and J is TRBJ2-1, with 10 bases aligning to TRBD2. Looked up from germline, CDR1 is LGHNA and CDR2 is YSLEER. Trimming at V came to 3 bases and at J to 2 bases, leaving 4 bases not matched to a gene. The CDR3 is 16 amino acids.

With respect to this clonotype: Since a much larger clone is just one base distant, this may be a read error. V is TRBV20-1 and J is TRBJ1-3, with D perhaps TRBD1 (6 bases). Looked up from germline, CDR1 is DFQATT and CDR2 is SNEGSKA (reference sequence). The CDR3 runs 15 residues. The CDR3 reads CSARDQGGYGNAIYF. The CDR3 DNA follows: TGCAGTGCTAGAGATCAAGGGGGGTATGGAAACGCCATATATTTT.

This clonotype was detected a few times. The chain combines TRBV9 with TRBJ1-2; D uncertain. Trimming stripped 0 bases from V and 4 bases from J, with 16 bases between. The germline gives CDR1 SGDLS, CDR2 YYNGEE. The length of the CDR3 is 16 residues. The CDR3 reads CASSVAGSLEGYGYTF. CDR3 coding DNA: TGTGCCAGCAGCGTAGCGGGGAGCCTCGAGGGCTATGGCTACACCTTC.

The V and J genes are TRBV20-1 and TRBJ1-2; perhaps TRBD1 as D (5 bases). Trimming took off 7 bases at V and 6 bases at J, with 9 bases between the two ends. The CDR3 is made up of 10 amino acids. Germline V gene sequence: CDR1 DFQATT, CDR2 SNEGSKA (reference sequence). DNA for the CDR3: TGCAGTGTCTGGGGGGATGGCTACACCTTC. Its translation: CSVWGDGYTF.

This clonotype was observed many times. The chain links TRBV12-3 or TRBV12-4 to TRBJ1-5; unclear D gene. V was clipped by 5 bases and J by 1 base, with 12 bases between them. The length of the CDR3 is 15 residues. CDR3 sequence (DNA): TGTGCCAGCAGTCTTTCCGGGAGCAGCAATCAGCCCCAGCATTTT. This encodes CASSLSGSSNQPQHF.

The chain is built from TRBV23-1 and TRBJ1-5; 7 bases are a match to TRBD1. TRBV23-1 carries the ORF label, with uncertain function. The ends lost 2 bases at V and 1 base at J; junction bases unmatched: 5. The CDR3 has 16 residues. The CDR3 DNA reads as TGCGCCAGCAGTCAAAGGGACAGAAAAAGCAATCAGCCCCAGCATTTT. It yields the protein CASSQRDRKSNQPQHF.

The V and J genes are TRBV20-1 and TRBJ2-2, with 8 bases identical to TRBD1. The length of the CDR3 is 15 residues. CDR1 DFQATT and CDR2 SNEGSKA come from the germline V gene (reference sequence). Trimming removed 0 bases from V and 4 bases from J; junction bases left unmatched: 4. The CDR3 is CSARDQDRATGELFF. CDR3 nucleotide sequence: TGCAGTGCTAGAGATCAGGACAGGGCCACCGGGGAGCTGTTTTTT.

This clonotype has more than one count but fewer than ten. The gene calls are TRBV20-1 and TRBJ2-7; D unresolved. The germline V gene has CDR1 DFQATT and CDR2 SNEGSKA (reference sequence). V was pared by 2 bases and J by 1 base, with 3 bases between. CDR3 length: 11 amino acids. Written as DNA, the CDR3 is TGCAGTGCTAGACAATCCTACGAGCAGTACTTC. Translating it yields CSARQSYEQYF.

J is TRBJ1-1 and V is TRBV7-9, with D possibly matching TRBD1 (5 bases). Trimming cost V 5 bases and J 3 bases, with 13 bases left between them. The CDR3 extends over 14 amino acids. Germline V lookup: CDR1 SEHNR, CDR2 FQNEAQ (reference sequence). CDR3 protein: CASSAGGDYTEAFF. The CDR3 nucleotides read TGTGCCAGCAGCGCGGGGGGTGACTACACTGAAGCTTTCTTT. Complete variable domain (other parts from reference TRBV7-9 and TRBJ1-1): DTGVSQNPRHKITKRGQNVTFRCDPISEHNRLYWYRQTLGQGPEFLTYFQNEAQLEKSRLLSDRFSAERPKGSFSTLEIQRTEQGDSAMYLCASSAGGDYTEAFFGQGTRLTVV.

The rearrangement uses TRBV28 and TRBJ1-2, with TRBD1 matching over 7 bases. The CDR3 has 12 residues. Germline values: CDR1 MDHEN, CDR2 SYDVKM. Unmatched junction bases numbered 3, after V lost 7 bases and J lost 4 bases. The CDR3 sequence: CASKGTAYGYTF. The CDR3 nucleotides are TGTGCCAGCAAAGGGACAGCCTATGGCTACACCTTC.

V usage is TRBV24-1 and J usage is TRBJ1-2; D perhaps matches TRBD1 (5 bases). The CDR3 covers 15 residues. V shed 4 bases and J shed 8 bases, with 19 bases lying between them. Per the germline V gene, CDR1 is KGHDR and CDR2 is SFDVKD. CDR3 in amino acids: CATSDPREGRAGYTF. CDR3 bases: TGTGCCACCAGTGACCCGAGGGAGGGGAGAGCAGGCTACACCTTC.

V gene TRBV6-2 or TRBV6-3 combines with J gene TRBJ1-1, with D unresolved. In germline, CDR1 is MNHEY, CDR2 SVGEGT. This CDR3 spans 11 amino acids. The germline V and J ends were trimmed by 6 bases and 7 bases, with 9 bases remaining between them. CDR3 amino acids: CASRSNGEAFF. DNA of the CDR3: TGTGCCAGCAGGTCGAACGGTGAAGCTTTCTTT.